This entry describes one T cell receptor beta chain. Its specificity is unknown. These data originate in a study of T cell responses to AZD1222 COVID-19 vaccine. Notes on the study in general: The study reported that nearly half of spike-specific TCRs target unmutated variant regions. Repertoires were obtained only post-peak T cell response.

Between the trimmed V and J ends, which lost 4 bases and 5 bases, there was a span of 14 bases. This CDR3 has 15 residues. Germline V gives CDR1 SGHTA, CDR2 FQGTGA. Here immunoSEQ multiplex PCR was the method, and the copy in TCRdb shows in-frame clones only, minus some. Here the sample spans tens of thousands of clones, around 83% being singletons. This rearrangement joins TRBV7-3 to TRBJ2-2, with D hard to call. The sample was peripheral blood, taken on day 0 of AZD1222 vaccination. This sequence was found in an adult in good health. The CDR3 coding sequence is TGTGCCAGCAGCTATGCAGGAAGTGGGACCGGGGAGCTGTTTTTT. It codes for CASSYAGSGTGELFF.